The 19 T cell receptor beta chains below all came from one sample that was sequenced in a study of identical twins. TCRdb reanalysed the 5' RACE reads using MiXCR and keeps one entry per CDR3 protein. The sample has fewer than 800,000 distinct CDR3 sequences, around 7.4% seen once. A further study also used this sample, focusing on yellow fever vaccine responses in identical twins.

The sequenced sample consisted of PBMCs. These receptors came from a woman younger than 30 in good health.

There are many counts of this clonotype. The chain has TRBV7-9 and TRBJ1-5; 7 bases match TRBD1. The CDR3 sequence is 17 residues long. Germline trimming cut 1 base from V and 0 bases from J; bases unmatched to any gene: 6. CDR1 SEHNR and CDR2 FQNEAQ come from the germline V gene (reference sequence). This chain's CDR3 is CASSLVGRGYSNQPQHF. The CDR3 nucleotides are TGTGCCAGCAGCTTAGTCGGCAGGGGGTATAGCAATCAGCCCCAGCATTTT.

The chain recombines TRBV24-1 with TRBJ2-5; 9 bases line up with TRBD2. J gave up 1 base and V 4 bases, and 3 bases lay outside the gene matches. The V gene's germline CDR1 is KGHDR and CDR2 SFDVKD. The CDR3 length is 15 residues. CDR3 residues: CATSDSSGAQETQYF. The CDR3 nucleotides read TGTGCCACCAGTGACTCTAGCGGGGCCCAAGAGACCCAGTACTTC.

This clonotype was observed at least ten times. The rearrangement uses TRBV5-1 and TRBJ1-1; D ambiguous. The ends were cut back, 2 bases at V and 4 bases at J, with 18 bases in the middle. Germline V gene sequence: CDR1 SGHRS, CDR2 YFSETQ. The length of the CDR3 is 16 residues. The CDR3 DNA reads as TGCGCCAGCAGCTTCGAGACACCAGGATCAGGCACTGAAGCTTTCTTT. It yields the protein CASSFETPGSGTEAFF.

V usage is TRBV18 and J usage is TRBJ2-5; tentatively, D is TRBD1 (6 bases). The CDR3 spans 17 residues. V dropped 2 bases and J dropped 4 bases, with 20 bases sitting between them. CDR1 is KGHSH, CDR2 LQKENI, per germline. The CDR3 sequence is CASSPTLPATGPETQYF. In DNA form, the CDR3 reads TGTGCCAGCTCACCAACCCTCCCGGCCACAGGGCCAGAGACCCAGTACTTC.

This clonotype has only a few counts. V is TRBV2 and J is TRBJ2-7; D possibly corresponds to TRBD1 (5 bases). V lost 5 bases, J lost 2 bases, and 13 bases lay in between. Germline values: CDR1 SNHLY, CDR2 FYNNEI. The CDR3 runs to 14 residues. CDR3 DNA sequence: TGTGCCAGCAGTCACAAGGGGTATACCTACGAGCAGTACTTC. It translates to CASSHKGYTYEQYF.

This clonotype has ten or more counts. V usage is TRBV4-1 and J usage is TRBJ2-2; 9 bases align to TRBD1. Trimming cost V 3 bases and J 3 bases; bases outside gene matches: 2. This CDR3 spans 15 amino acids. CDR1 and CDR2 from the germline V gene are MGHRA and YSYEKL. CDR3 residues: CASSQGQGDTGELFF. The CDR3 bases are TGCGCCAGCAGCCAGGGACAGGGCGACACCGGGGAGCTGTTTTTT.

J is TRBJ2-5 and V is TRBV15, with a weak D call TRBD2 (5 bases). The germline V gene encodes CDR1 LNHNV and CDR2 YYDKDF (reference sequence). Trimming removed 0 bases at V and 5 bases at J, with 13 bases between. There are 15 residues in the CDR3. CDR3 nucleotide sequence: TGTGCCACCAGCAGAGATCTCAGCGGATCCGAGACCCAGTACTTC. It translates to CATSRDLSGSETQYF.

This clonotype was seen a handful of times. This chain connects TRBV20-1 to TRBJ2-7; 8 nucleotides match TRBD2. V shed 3 bases and J 3 bases; nucleotides not matched to a gene: 4. The germline V gene has CDR1 DFQATT and CDR2 SNEGSKA (reference sequence). This CDR3 has 13 residues. Here the CDR3 DNA reads TGCAGTGCTAGCGTGGCGGGGGGCTACGAGCAGTACGTC. This encodes CSASVAGGYEQYV.

This clonotype was counted a few times. V is TRBV7-9 and J is TRBJ2-1; no reliable D call. This CDR3 has 16 amino acids. Deletions cut 5 bases from V and 4 bases from J, with 18 bases between. Per the germline V gene, CDR1 is SEHNR and CDR2 is FQNEAQ (reference sequence). CDR3: CASSPVAGSRYNEQFF. CDR3 nucleotides: TGTGCCAGCAGCCCTGTGGCTGGATCGAGGTACAATGAGCAGTTCTTC.

With respect to this clonotype: At one boundary the junction diverges from the germline segment, which might be a read error. This sequence joins TRBV7-2 and TRBJ1-2; D is possibly TRBD1 (6 bases). Germline CDR1 and CDR2: SGHTA and FQGNSA. This CDR3 contains 13 residues. The CDR3 nucleotides read TGTGCCAGCAGCGACCAACCCCTGGGACAAACGAACTTC. It is translated as CASSDQPLGQTNF.

This clonotype was found many times. The rearrangement joins TRBV5-1 to TRBJ2-1; 8 bases fit TRBD1. V was clipped by 3 bases and J by 7 bases; unmatched bases: 9. This CDR3 has 15 amino acids. CDR1 is SGHRS and CDR2 is YFSETQ in the germline V gene. This CDR3 is CASSWTGSYPNEQFF. The CDR3 nucleotides read TGCGCCAGCAGCTGGACAGGGTCCTATCCAAATGAGCAGTTCTTC. Full variable domain (rest looked up from reference TRBV5-1 and TRBJ2-1): KAGVTQTPRYLIKTRGQQVTLSCSPISGHRSVSWYQQTPGQGLQFLFEYFSETQRNKGNFPGRFSGRQFSNSRSEMNVSTLELGDSALYLCASSWTGSYPNEQFFGPGTRLTVL.

This rearrangement joins TRBV10-3 to TRBJ2-2, with 7 bases aligning to TRBD1. CDR1 ENHRY and CDR2 SYGVKD come from the germline V gene. This CDR3 contains 15 residues. V dropped 6 bases and J dropped 2; count of bases not matched to a gene: 6. CDR3 in amino acids: CAIRSGTVNTGELFF. The CDR3 coding sequence is TGTGCCATCAGGTCCGGGACAGTAAACACCGGGGAGCTGTTTTTT.

This clonotype came up many times. The V call is TRBV5-1, the J call TRBJ2-5; no definite D call. Trimming cost V 3 bases and J 0 bases, with 12 bases left between them. The germline V gene has CDR1 SGHRS and CDR2 YFSETQ. The CDR3 length is 15 residues. CDR3 sequence (DNA): TGCGCCAGCAGCTCGAGACCACAGTACCAAGAGACCCAGTACTTC. This encodes CASSSRPQYQETQYF.

In this sample, this clonotype turned up a few times. This rearrangement joins TRBV12-3 or TRBV12-4 to TRBJ2-2; D is ambiguous. The V end lost 2 bases, the J end lost 6 bases, and 7 bases lay between the germline ends. The CDR3 covers 13 residues. For the CDR3, the DNA is TGTGCCAGCAGTTTATTGCATTCCGGGGAGCTGTTTTTT. It is translated as CASSLLHSGELFF.

For this clonotype: One junction end does not reproduce the germline sequence, and a read error may be involved. The chain couples TRBV15 to TRBJ1-4; D might be TRBD1 (6 bases). This CDR3 has 13 amino acids. Germline V gene data show CDR1 as LNHNV and CDR2 as YYDKDF (reference sequence). In nucleotides, the CDR3 is TGTGCCACCGGCAGGACAGCTAATGAAAAACTGTTTTTT. This sequence encodes CATGRTANEKLFF.

This chain links TRBV4-1 with TRBJ2-5, with TRBD2 matching over 10 bases. The CDR3 is made up of 16 amino acids. J was trimmed by 5 bases and V by 1 base; bases with no gene match: 7. Per germline, CDR1 MGHRA and CDR2 YSYEKL. In nucleotides, the CDR3 is TGCGCCAGCAGCCAAGGGAGCGGGGGGGCCCGTGAGACCCAGTACTTC. Amino acids: CASSQGSGGARETQYF.

This clonotype was detected many times. This CDR3 is CASSQDSSLLDEQYF. CDR3 DNA: TGTGCCAGCAGCCAAGACTCTAGCCTCCTTGACGAGCAGTACTTC. The V and J genes are TRBV4-2 and TRBJ2-7; D possibly corresponds to TRBD2 (5 bases). Per germline, CDR1 LGHNA and CDR2 YNFKEQ. CDR3 length: 15 residues. Trimming removed 0 bases from V and 5 bases from J, with 14 bases in between.

There are many counts of this clonotype. J is TRBJ2-7 and V is TRBV24-1, with TRBD2 identical over 12 bases. The CDR3 spans 15 residues. Looked up from germline, CDR1 is KGHDR and CDR2 is SFDVKD. V trimming: 3 bases; J trimming: 8 bases; junction bases outside the gene matches: 7. CDR3 amino acids: CATSDPRLAGDKQYF. CDR3 DNA: TGTGCCACCAGTGATCCGAGACTAGCGGGAGACAAGCAGTACTTC.

Comment on this clonotype: A much more abundant neighbour one base away suggests this may be a read error. The J gene is TRBJ2-6, the V gene TRBV10-3; 10 nucleotides align to TRBD1. CDR1 is ENHRY and CDR2 is SYGVKD in the germline V gene. This CDR3 is 17 amino acids long. The CDR3 loop reads CAISDPGQGSGADVLTF. The CDR3 DNA is TGTGCCATCAGTGACCCGGGACAGGGGTCTGGGGCCGACGTCCTGACTTTC.